This record covers a single T cell receptor (beta chain). The clone's antigen remains unknown. No much larger clonotype is one base removed from it; base qualities were not supplied. The immunoSEQ Assay, a bias-controlled multiplex PCR, was used to amplify TCRbeta CDR3 regions from genomic DNA. As for the original processing: Nucleated cell counts per sample were estimated from amplification of reference gene primers within the assay. To quantify the absolute abundance of each unique TCRbeta CDR3 rearrangement, sequence reads were collapsed and filtered. Productive Simpson clonality was computed per sample as the square root of Simpson's diversity index over productive rearrangements. In TCRdb, the immuneACCESS table is reduced to in-frame sequences with V and J assigned. These tables do not hold every clone; where another copy was compared, an unresolved V gene accounts for under half, and the others remain unexplained. V and J calls plus clone size are reproduced from that table; the DNA served to infer D and trimming. This sample comprises approximately 500,000 clones, about 89% of them detected only once. Of the sample, roughly 8.3% falls within the top ten clones.

In Seattle, one collaborating source enrolled patients while the infection was active and tracked those patients longitudinally over the course of disease. Whole blood was collected in K2EDTA tubes by collaborating institutions according to the institutions' own protocols. For TCRbeta analysis, collaborator samples were shipped as frozen whole blood, as isolated PBMCs, or as DNA extracted from either sample type. The CDR3 covers 16 residues, taking in both the cysteine and the phenylalanine. The entry retains the CDR3 DNA only, 48 bases that are in frame from base 1. V loses 3 bases of germline sequence and J loses 4 bases, and the interval between the two ends is 17 bases. In the germline V gene, CDR1 corresponds to SGHRS and CDR2 to YFSETQ. This specimen belongs to a study of blood T cell repertoires in COVID-19 (dated by TCRdb to 2020 to 2021). Looking at the study overall: Collaborator samples came from the United States, Italy and Spain and covered acute and convalescent phases of COVID-19. The samples were drawn from two sources: the first 160 participants of the ongoing ImmuneRACE study, and fewer than 1,500 subjects contributed by 6 global collaborators. The repertoires were released in a freely available public database intended as a resource for research on the immune response to SARS-CoV-2. Nearly every sample came with metadata listing a de-identified subject ID, COVID-19 status, age in years and sex. The dataset comprised deeply sampled blood TCRbeta repertoires from subjects exposed to, actively infected with, or recovered from COVID-19. The material from the prospective study consisted of cDNA or gDNA derived from T cells, B-cell-depleted T cells, or PBMCs. Where available, HLA class I and class II types were taken from metadata supplied by the sample provider and were not determined by assay-based typing.

Here is what the overall study found, with its caveats: The quantity of clinical and demographic metadata differed by source and by participant and was supplied without curation.

The specimen was peripheral blood. The TCR sequence derives from a woman aged 45-65 years with COVID-19, enrolled during active disease. Here the chain combines TRBV5-1 and TRBJ1-3, with TRBD1 tentatively as D gene (5 bases match). CDR3 sequence: CASSYASQGPGNTIYF. The nucleotide sequence reads TGCGCCAGCAGCTACGCCTCGCAGGGCCCAGGAAACACCATATATTTT.